A selection of T cell receptor beta chains follows, all from one sample in a study of blood T cell repertoires in COVID-19. Measured with immunoSEQ multiplex PCR; TCRdb has only the in-frame clones, and not every one. The table lists about 240,000 clones, approximately 85% of them singletons, with about 4.5% in the top ten. Sequencing was carried out using peripheral blood. The receptors stem from a woman in her seventies with acute or convalescent COVID-19. CDR3s include the opening cysteine and the closing phenylalanine or tryptophan. The order of the fields is clone size, J gene, V gene, D gene, CDR3 protein, CDR3 DNA. D genes are given only for firm matches. Clone size is stated in some rows and not others, as once, few, many or a class when expanded.

abundance: .
j_gene: TRBJ1-3
v_gene: TRBV7-9
d_gene: .
CDR3aa: CASSFFEGLLGNTIYF
CDR3nt: TGTGCCAGCAGCTTTTTCGAGGGTCTACTCGGAAACACCATATATTTT

abundance: .
j_gene: TRBJ2-2
v_gene: TRBV7-8
d_gene: TRBD1
CDR3aa: CASSLGRLTGGTGELFF
CDR3nt: TGTGCCAGCAGCTTAGGACGATTGACAGGGGGGACCGGGGAGCTGTTTTTT

abundance: once
j_gene: TRBJ1-2
v_gene: TRBV3-1/TRBV3-2
d_gene: .
CDR3aa: CASSQVGHYGYTF
CDR3nt: TGTGCCAGCAGCCAAGTGGGCCACTATGGCTACACCTTC

abundance: .
j_gene: TRBJ1-2
v_gene: TRBV4-2
d_gene: TRBD1
CDR3aa: CASSQDLTGGNNYGYTF
CDR3nt: TGTGCCAGCAGCCAAGATTTGACAGGGGGAAATAACTATGGCTACACCTTC

abundance: .
j_gene: TRBJ2-2
v_gene: TRBV19
d_gene: TRBD2
CDR3aa: CASSIDILAGGELFF
CDR3nt: TGTGCCAGTAGTATAGATATACTAGCGGGCGGGGAGCTGTTTTTT

abundance: .
j_gene: TRBJ1-1
v_gene: TRBV15
d_gene: .
CDR3aa: CATSRDEQNTEAFF
CDR3nt: TGTGCCACCAGCAGAGATGAGCAGAACACTGAAGCTTTCTTT

abundance: .
j_gene: TRBJ1-2
v_gene: TRBV9
d_gene: TRBD1
CDR3aa: CASSAPQGDSFNYGYTF
CDR3nt: TGTGCCAGCAGCGCCCCCCAGGGGGACTCTTTTAACTATGGCTACACCTTC

abundance: .
j_gene: TRBJ1-2
v_gene: TRBV7-9
d_gene: .
CDR3aa: CASSLGVNYGYTF
CDR3nt: TGTGCCAGCAGCTTAGGAGTCAACTATGGCTACACCTTC

abundance: .
j_gene: TRBJ1-2
v_gene: TRBV30
d_gene: .
CDR3aa: CAWSVPPGPYGYTF
CDR3nt: TGTGCCTGGAGTGTACCCCCAGGGCCCTATGGCTACACCTTC

abundance: .
j_gene: TRBJ1-6
v_gene: TRBV9
d_gene: .
CDR3aa: CASSVIGELHSPLHF
CDR3nt: TGTGCCAGCAGCGTAATCGGGGAACTTCATTCACCCCTCCACTTT

abundance: once
j_gene: TRBJ2-3
v_gene: TRBV7-9
d_gene: TRBD1
CDR3aa: CASSPPRTGDGYF
CDR3nt: TGTGCCAGCAGCCCACCCCGAACAGGGGATGGGTATTTT

abundance: .
j_gene: TRBJ2-1
v_gene: TRBV3-1/TRBV3-2
d_gene: TRBD2
CDR3aa: CASSQDFLAGSKNEQFF
CDR3nt: TGTGCCAGCAGCCAAGATTTCCTAGCGGGGTCTAAGAATGAGCAGTTCTTC

abundance: once
j_gene: TRBJ1-5
v_gene: TRBV15
d_gene: TRBD1
CDR3aa: CATSRARDRGEGQPQHF
CDR3nt: TGTGCCACCAGCAGAGCCCGAGACAGGGGCGAGGGACAGCCCCAGCATTTT

abundance: once
j_gene: TRBJ1-3
v_gene: TRBV28
d_gene: TRBD1
CDR3aa: CASSTPGQTNSGNTIYF
CDR3nt: TGTGCCAGCAGTACCCCGGGACAGACAAACTCTGGAAACACCATATATTTT

abundance: .
j_gene: TRBJ2-5
v_gene: TRBV20-1
d_gene: .
CDR3aa: CSASRDFQETQYF
CDR3nt: TGCAGTGCTAGTCGGGACTTCCAAGAGACCCAGTACTTC

abundance: .
j_gene: TRBJ1-2
v_gene: TRBV7-2
d_gene: .
CDR3aa: CASSSDIPGYTF
CDR3nt: TGTGCCAGCAGCTCCGACATCCCTGGCTACACCTTC

abundance: .
j_gene: TRBJ2-5
v_gene: TRBV28
d_gene: .
CDR3aa: CASSTLTETQYF
CDR3nt: TGTGCCAGCAGTACCCTAACCGAGACCCAGTACTTC

abundance: .
j_gene: TRBJ1-1
v_gene: TRBV5-4
d_gene: .
CDR3aa: CASSFPGGGFIAEAFF
CDR3nt: TGTGCCAGCAGCTTTCCCGGGGGGGGCTTTATCGCTGAAGCTTTCTTT

abundance: .
j_gene: TRBJ2-7
v_gene: TRBV4-1
d_gene: TRBD1
CDR3aa: CASSPFQKQGAYEQYF
CDR3nt: TGCGCCAGCAGCCCGTTTCAAAAACAGGGGGCCTACGAGCAGTACTTC

abundance: .
j_gene: TRBJ2-7
v_gene: TRBV29-1
d_gene: .
CDR3aa: CSVAWSGTSYEQYF
CDR3nt: TGCAGCGTTGCGTGGTCAGGAACCTCCTACGAGCAGTACTTC

abundance: .
j_gene: TRBJ1-3
v_gene: TRBV4-2
d_gene: .
CDR3aa: CASSHDIDSGNTIYF
CDR3nt: TGTGCCAGCAGCCATGACATCGACTCTGGAAACACCATATATTTT

abundance: .
j_gene: TRBJ1-6
v_gene: TRBV19
d_gene: TRBD1
CDR3aa: CATQGAAYNSPLHF
CDR3nt: TGTGCCACACAGGGGGCGGCCTATAATTCACCCCTCCACTTT

abundance: .
j_gene: TRBJ2-7
v_gene: TRBV4-2
d_gene: .
CDR3aa: CASSQEYGYEQYF
CDR3nt: TGTGCCAGCAGCCAAGAGTACGGCTACGAGCAGTACTTC

abundance: .
j_gene: TRBJ1-1
v_gene: TRBV5-6
d_gene: .
CDR3aa: CASSVNFFEAFF
CDR3nt: TGTGCCAGCAGCGTTAATTTTTTCGAGGCTTTCTTT

abundance: .
j_gene: TRBJ1-4
v_gene: TRBV28
d_gene: TRBD1
CDR3aa: CASSPGTGIEKLFF
CDR3nt: TGTGCCAGCAGCCCCGGGACAGGGATTGAAAAACTGTTTTTT

abundance: .
j_gene: TRBJ1-5
v_gene: TRBV18
d_gene: .
CDR3aa: CASSPPLGTSSGYSNQPQHF
CDR3nt: TGTGCCAGCTCACCACCTCTTGGCACGTCTTCGGGATATAGCAATCAGCCCCAGCATTTT

abundance: .
j_gene: TRBJ1-5
v_gene: TRBV2
d_gene: .
CDR3aa: CASSTIRGNQPQHF
CDR3nt: TGTGCCAGCAGTACGATACGGGGCAATCAGCCCCAGCATTTT

abundance: .
j_gene: TRBJ1-2
v_gene: TRBV27
d_gene: TRBD1
CDR3aa: CASSFLQGGGYTF
CDR3nt: TGTGCCAGCAGTTTCTTACAGGGGGGTGGCTACACCTTC

abundance: .
j_gene: TRBJ1-1
v_gene: TRBV6-5
d_gene: .
CDR3aa: CASSYRLENTEAFF
CDR3nt: TGTGCCAGCAGTTACAGATTAGAGAACACTGAAGCTTTCTTT

abundance: .
j_gene: TRBJ1-2
v_gene: TRBV5-4
d_gene: TRBD1
CDR3aa: CASSLPPGQGAGYTF
CDR3nt: TGTGCCAGCAGCTTGCCTCCGGGACAGGGGGCCGGCTACACCTTC

abundance: .
j_gene: TRBJ1-1
v_gene: TRBV6-4
d_gene: TRBD1
CDR3aa: CASSRGTGGMTEAFF
CDR3nt: TGTGCCAGCAGCCGTGGGACAGGGGGCATGACTGAAGCTTTCTTT

abundance: .
j_gene: TRBJ1-3
v_gene: TRBV4-1
d_gene: TRBD1
CDR3aa: CASSHNRDRDFSGNTIYF
CDR3nt: TGCGCCAGCAGCCACAACCGGGACAGGGATTTCTCTGGAAACACCATATATTTT

abundance: .
j_gene: TRBJ1-1
v_gene: TRBV6-5
d_gene: .
CDR3aa: CASSYRGGMHTEAFF
CDR3nt: TGTGCCAGCAGTTACCGGGGGGGTATGCACACTGAAGCTTTCTTT

abundance: .
j_gene: TRBJ2-1
v_gene: TRBV6-1
d_gene: .
CDR3aa: CASSEFSQRVVNEQFF
CDR3nt: TGTGCCAGCAGTGAATTTTCCCAGCGAGTCGTCAATGAGCAGTTCTTC

abundance: .
j_gene: TRBJ2-3
v_gene: TRBV9
d_gene: TRBD2
CDR3aa: CASMTSGGGTQYF
CDR3nt: TGTGCCAGCATGACTAGCGGGGGAGGTACGCAGTATTTT

abundance: .
j_gene: TRBJ2-1
v_gene: TRBV10-1
d_gene: TRBD2
CDR3aa: CASSSISGGSYNEQFF
CDR3nt: TGCGCCAGCAGTTCCATTAGCGGGGGGTCCTACAATGAGCAGTTCTTC

abundance: .
j_gene: TRBJ1-6
v_gene: TRBV2
d_gene: .
CDR3aa: CASRVDRSSYNSPLHF
CDR3nt: TGTGCCAGCAGGGTCGACAGGAGCTCCTATAATTCACCCCTCCACTTT

abundance: .
j_gene: TRBJ2-7
v_gene: TRBV29-1
d_gene: .
CDR3aa: CSVEDGLHEQYF
CDR3nt: TGCAGCGTTGAAGATGGACTCCACGAGCAGTACTTC

abundance: .
j_gene: TRBJ1-3
v_gene: TRBV9
d_gene: TRBD1
CDR3aa: CASTSREGAWGNTIYF
CDR3nt: TGTGCCAGCACCTCCCGGGAGGGGGCTTGGGGAAACACCATATATTTT

abundance: .
j_gene: TRBJ1-2
v_gene: TRBV10-3
d_gene: .
CDR3aa: CAISEGGTYGYTF
CDR3nt: TGTGCCATCAGTGAGGGAGGAACTTATGGCTACACCTTC

abundance: .
j_gene: TRBJ2-7
v_gene: TRBV15
d_gene: TRBD1
CDR3aa: CATSRGQGPYEQYF
CDR3nt: TGTGCCACCAGCAGAGGACAGGGCCCCTACGAGCAGTACTTC

abundance: .
j_gene: TRBJ1-1
v_gene: TRBV18
d_gene: .
CDR3aa: CASSPALQNTEAFF
CDR3nt: TGTGCCAGCTCACCAGCGCTCCAGAACACTGAAGCTTTCTTT

abundance: .
j_gene: TRBJ2-3
v_gene: TRBV5-1
d_gene: TRBD2
CDR3aa: CASSSGTSGRSSTDTQYF
CDR3nt: TGCGCCAGCAGCTCCGGGACTAGCGGGAGATCTAGCACAGATACGCAGTATTTT

abundance: .
j_gene: TRBJ1-2
v_gene: TRBV18
d_gene: TRBD1
CDR3aa: CASSPYSGTANNYGYTF
CDR3nt: TGTGCCAGCTCACCTTACTCCGGGACAGCAAATAACTATGGCTACACCTTC

abundance: once
j_gene: TRBJ1-2
v_gene: TRBV10-3
d_gene: .
CDR3aa: CAISEGQNYGYTF
CDR3nt: TGTGCCATCAGTGAGGGGCAGAACTATGGCTACACCTTC

abundance: once
j_gene: TRBJ1-2
v_gene: TRBV6-6
d_gene: TRBD1
CDR3aa: CASSRDRAYGYTF
CDR3nt: TGTGCCAGCAGCCGGGACAGGGCCTATGGCTACACCTTC

abundance: .
j_gene: TRBJ1-6
v_gene: TRBV18
d_gene: .
CDR3aa: CASSVQGLDSPLHF
CDR3nt: TGTGCCAGCTCAGTGCAGGGGTTGGATTCACCCCTCCACTTT

abundance: .
j_gene: TRBJ1-3
v_gene: TRBV15
d_gene: .
CDR3aa: CATSRTGPGNTIYF
CDR3nt: TGTGCCACCAGCAGAACAGGGCCTGGAAACACCATATATTTT

abundance: .
j_gene: TRBJ2-1
v_gene: TRBV4-3
d_gene: .
CDR3aa: CASSQELSYNEQFF
CDR3nt: TGCGCCAGCAGCCAGGAGCTTTCCTACAATGAGCAGTTCTTC

abundance: .
j_gene: TRBJ1-3
v_gene: TRBV5-1
d_gene: .
CDR3aa: CASSLGGQSSGNTIYF
CDR3nt: TGCGCCAGCAGCTTGGGAGGACAGTCCTCTGGAAACACCATATATTTT

abundance: .
j_gene: TRBJ2-7
v_gene: TRBV9
d_gene: .
CDR3aa: CASSRISGEQYF
CDR3nt: TGTGCCAGCAGTCGAATAAGCGGCGAGCAGTACTTC

abundance: .
j_gene: TRBJ1-1
v_gene: TRBV7-9
d_gene: .
CDR3aa: CASRLDSRNTEAFF
CDR3nt: TGTGCCAGCAGATTGGACAGTCGGAACACTGAAGCTTTCTTT

abundance: .
j_gene: TRBJ2-7
v_gene: TRBV30
d_gene: .
CDR3aa: CAWSRQYEQYF
CDR3nt: TGTGCCTGGAGTCGACAGTACGAGCAGTACTTC

abundance: .
j_gene: TRBJ1-1
v_gene: TRBV7-6
d_gene: .
CDR3aa: CASSSMRGTEAFF
CDR3nt: TGTGCCAGCAGCTCCATGCGCGGGACTGAAGCTTTCTTT

abundance: .
j_gene: TRBJ2-5
v_gene: TRBV5-6
d_gene: .
CDR3aa: CASGYPGGGETQYF
CDR3nt: TGTGCCAGCGGGTACCCGGGGGGCGGAGAGACCCAGTACTTC

abundance: few
j_gene: TRBJ2-6
v_gene: TRBV28
d_gene: .
CDR3aa: CASTQGGIPSGANVLTF
CDR3nt: TGTGCCAGCACCCAGGGGGGCATCCCTTCTGGGGCCAACGTCCTGACTTTC

abundance: .
j_gene: TRBJ1-6
v_gene: TRBV2
d_gene: .
CDR3aa: CASRAGHLEGSPLHF
CDR3nt: TGTGCCAGCAGGGCGGGGCACCTGGAGGGTTCACCCCTCCACTTT